The rows below give T cell receptor beta chains drawn from one sample of a study of T cell changes during pregnancy in multiple sclerosis. Sequenced by immunoSEQ multiplex PCR; TCRdb stores in-frame clones only, minus some. The sample holds 95,000 to 110,000 clones, about 91% seen once. Sequenced here: peripheral blood, sampled after pregnancy. Receptor source: a female donor with multiple sclerosis, enrolled in a pregnancy study. Both conserved end residues are part of each CDR3. Each record gives: CDR3 DNA, CDR3 protein, V gene, J gene, D gene, clone size. D genes are given only for firm matches. The size field is filled for only some rows; it gives once, few, many or a size class.

cdr3_nt: TGTGCCAGCAGCTCCGGGGGGGGTGAAGCTTTCTTT
cdr3_aa: CASSSGGGEAFF
v_call: TRBV11-3
j_call: TRBJ1-1
d_call: NA
clone_size: NA

cdr3_nt: TGTGCCAGCAGCGTAATAGGGGGCACTGAAGCTTTCTTT
cdr3_aa: CASSVIGGTEAFF
v_call: TRBV9
j_call: TRBJ1-1
d_call: NA
clone_size: NA

cdr3_nt: TGTGCCAGCCACAGTTTACAGGGATGGGAGACCCAGTACTTC
cdr3_aa: CASHSLQGWETQYF
v_call: TRBV27
j_call: TRBJ2-5
d_call: NA
clone_size: NA

cdr3_nt: TGTGCCAGCAGCTTCGGGGGACTAACTGGCGATGAGCTGTTCTTC
cdr3_aa: CASSFGGLTGDELFF
v_call: TRBV5-4
j_call: TRBJ2-1
d_call: TRBD2
clone_size: NA

cdr3_nt: TGTGCCAGCAGCTTGGGACAGCCCTTTGGCGAGCAGTACTTC
cdr3_aa: CASSLGQPFGEQYF
v_call: TRBV7-2
j_call: TRBJ2-7
d_call: TRBD1
clone_size: NA

cdr3_nt: TGTGCCAGCAGCTTGGGGGACAGGGTTCAGAGCTACACCTTC
cdr3_aa: CASSLGDRVQSYTF
v_call: TRBV5-4
j_call: TRBJ1-2
d_call: TRBD1
clone_size: NA

cdr3_nt: TGTGCCAGCAGTGAAGATGACGGGAGGGCCAATGAGCAGTTCTTC
cdr3_aa: CASSEDDGRANEQFF
v_call: TRBV6-1
j_call: TRBJ2-1
d_call: TRBD2
clone_size: NA

cdr3_nt: TGTGCCAGCAGTTTCGGCAGGGGAGGCAATCAGCCCCAGCATTTT
cdr3_aa: CASSFGRGGNQPQHF
v_call: TRBV27
j_call: TRBJ1-5
d_call: NA
clone_size: NA

cdr3_nt: TGTGCCAGAAGACAGTCAGTCTATGAAAAACTGTTTTTT
cdr3_aa: CARRQSVYEKLFF
v_call: TRBV6-4
j_call: TRBJ1-4
d_call: NA
clone_size: NA

cdr3_nt: TGCGCCAGCAGCCAAGGGGCAGGAGGAGTAGGTTTCTTT
cdr3_aa: CASSQGAGGVGFF
v_call: TRBV4-3
j_call: TRBJ1-1
d_call: NA
clone_size: few

cdr3_nt: TGTGCCAGCAGCTTAGGCGTAGCTAGCGGGATGTACGAGCAGTACTTC
cdr3_aa: CASSLGVASGMYEQYF
v_call: TRBV13
j_call: TRBJ2-7
d_call: TRBD2
clone_size: NA

cdr3_nt: TGTGCCAGCAGCTTAAGACAGGGGGTTCTAGGGGGTGAGCAGTTCTTC
cdr3_aa: CASSLRQGVLGGEQFF
v_call: TRBV5-8
j_call: TRBJ2-1
d_call: TRBD1
clone_size: NA

cdr3_nt: TGTGCCAGCAGCACCTGGGACAGGGGTTCAAGGAACACTGAAGCTTTCTTT
cdr3_aa: CASSTWDRGSRNTEAFF
v_call: TRBV9
j_call: TRBJ1-1
d_call: TRBD1
clone_size: NA

cdr3_nt: TGTGCCAGCAGTACGACTAGCGGGGGCCTCAGCAAGCAGTTCTTC
cdr3_aa: CASSTTSGGLSKQFF
v_call: TRBV2
j_call: TRBJ2-1
d_call: TRBD2
clone_size: once

cdr3_nt: TGTGCCAGCAGTTTGGGGGGGCCTAATGAAAAACTGTTTTTT
cdr3_aa: CASSLGGPNEKLFF
v_call: TRBV28
j_call: TRBJ1-4
d_call: NA
clone_size: NA

cdr3_nt: TGTGCCAGCAGTGAATACAGGGGAAATAGCAATCAGCCCCAGCATTTT
cdr3_aa: CASSEYRGNSNQPQHF
v_call: TRBV28
j_call: TRBJ1-5
d_call: TRBD1
clone_size: once

cdr3_nt: TGTGCCAGCAGTTACTCGAAGGTGACAGCCTACAATGAGCAGTTCTTC
cdr3_aa: CASSYSKVTAYNEQFF
v_call: TRBV6-5
j_call: TRBJ2-1
d_call: NA
clone_size: NA

cdr3_nt: TGTGCCAGCAGCTTAACAGCATACGAGCAGTACTTC
cdr3_aa: CASSLTAYEQYF
v_call: TRBV11-2
j_call: TRBJ2-7
d_call: NA
clone_size: NA

cdr3_nt: TGCGCCAGCAGCCAGGGGAGTAACGAGCAGTACTTC
cdr3_aa: CASSQGSNEQYF
v_call: TRBV5-1
j_call: TRBJ2-7
d_call: NA
clone_size: NA

cdr3_nt: TGTGCCAGCAGTGGTGTCAGGGGGACGTACGAGCAGTACTTC
cdr3_aa: CASSGVRGTYEQYF
v_call: TRBV2
j_call: TRBJ2-7
d_call: TRBD1
clone_size: NA

cdr3_nt: TGTGCCAGCAGTTCAAGCCTTGGGGGGGCCGGCACTGAAGCTTTCTTT
cdr3_aa: CASSSSLGGAGTEAFF
v_call: TRBV27
j_call: TRBJ1-1
d_call: NA
clone_size: NA

cdr3_nt: TGTGCCAGCAGCGTACTTAACACCGGGGAGCTGTTTTTT
cdr3_aa: CASSVLNTGELFF
v_call: TRBV2
j_call: TRBJ2-2
d_call: NA
clone_size: NA

cdr3_nt: TGTGCCAGCAAAAGGGACAGGGACAATCAGCCCCAGCATTTT
cdr3_aa: CASKRDRDNQPQHF
v_call: TRBV2
j_call: TRBJ1-5
d_call: TRBD1
clone_size: NA

cdr3_nt: TGTGCCACCAGCAGAGGGGCTAGCGGGAGTACTTGGGATACGCAGTATTTT
cdr3_aa: CATSRGASGSTWDTQYF
v_call: TRBV15
j_call: TRBJ2-3
d_call: TRBD2
clone_size: NA

cdr3_nt: TGTGCCAGCAGTGAAATGGGTCAGGGCTACGAGCAGTACTTC
cdr3_aa: CASSEMGQGYEQYF
v_call: TRBV6-1
j_call: TRBJ2-7
d_call: NA
clone_size: NA

cdr3_nt: TGTGCCAGCAGTTTTCGATCTGTGCTCCGGGGGGCCAACACCGGGGAGCTGTTTTTT
cdr3_aa: CASSFRSVLRGANTGELFF
v_call: TRBV27
j_call: TRBJ2-2
d_call: NA
clone_size: NA

cdr3_nt: TGTGCCAGCAAAGGGAGTAGCGGGGGAAGGGAGTTCTTC
cdr3_aa: CASKGSSGGREFF
v_call: TRBV2
j_call: TRBJ2-1
d_call: TRBD2
clone_size: NA

cdr3_nt: TGTGCCAGTAGTAAACCACTACCTCCCTACAATGAGCAGTTCTTC
cdr3_aa: CASSKPLPPYNEQFF
v_call: TRBV19
j_call: TRBJ2-1
d_call: NA
clone_size: NA

cdr3_nt: TGTGCCAGCAGACGGCAGGGGGTAGAAGGAGAGACCCAGTACTTC
cdr3_aa: CASRRQGVEGETQYF
v_call: TRBV7-9
j_call: TRBJ2-5
d_call: TRBD1
clone_size: NA

cdr3_nt: TGTGCCAGCAGCCGCGCGGGACTAGCGGGAGGGGCCTCGGCTAGTGAGCAGTTCTTC
cdr3_aa: CASSRAGLAGGASASEQFF
v_call: TRBV4-2
j_call: TRBJ2-1
d_call: TRBD2
clone_size: NA

cdr3_nt: TGTGCCAGCAGCGTAGGGGCTAGCGGGGGCAATGAGCAGTTCTTC
cdr3_aa: CASSVGASGGNEQFF
v_call: TRBV9
j_call: TRBJ2-1
d_call: TRBD2
clone_size: NA

cdr3_nt: TGTGCCAGCAGTAGCCAGGCAACTAATGAAAAACTGTTTTTT
cdr3_aa: CASSSQATNEKLFF
v_call: TRBV2
j_call: TRBJ1-4
d_call: NA
clone_size: NA

cdr3_nt: TGTGCCAGCAGCTTAGCGGGAGGGCCTCCTGGAAACACCATATATTTT
cdr3_aa: CASSLAGGPPGNTIYF
v_call: TRBV7-9
j_call: TRBJ1-3
d_call: NA
clone_size: NA

cdr3_nt: TGTGCCAGCTCACCAGGGTTGGGGCTCGCTGAAGCTTTCTTT
cdr3_aa: CASSPGLGLAEAFF
v_call: TRBV18
j_call: TRBJ1-1
d_call: NA
clone_size: NA

cdr3_nt: TGTGCCAGCAGCTCGAACCGGGGGGTAGACGCCAAAAACATTCAGTACTTC
cdr3_aa: CASSSNRGVDAKNIQYF
v_call: TRBV7-9
j_call: TRBJ2-4
d_call: TRBD2
clone_size: NA

cdr3_nt: TGTGCCAGCAGCCGGGTGGGACAGGGGAACACTGAAGCTTTCTTT
cdr3_aa: CASSRVGQGNTEAFF
v_call: TRBV7-2
j_call: TRBJ1-1
d_call: TRBD1
clone_size: once

cdr3_nt: TGTGCCAGCAGCGTAGTGGGGGGGTCTTACAATGAGCAGTTCTTC
cdr3_aa: CASSVVGGSYNEQFF
v_call: TRBV9
j_call: TRBJ2-1
d_call: TRBD2
clone_size: once

cdr3_nt: TGTGCCACCAGCAGAGGACAGGGCCGGCGCCACGAGCAGTACTTC
cdr3_aa: CATSRGQGRRHEQYF
v_call: TRBV15
j_call: TRBJ2-7
d_call: TRBD1
clone_size: once

cdr3_nt: TGTGCCAGCCGTGCCGGGACAGGGAACACCGGGGAGCTGTTTTTT
cdr3_aa: CASRAGTGNTGELFF
v_call: TRBV7-9
j_call: TRBJ2-2
d_call: TRBD1
clone_size: NA

cdr3_nt: TGCAGTGCTAGAGGAGAGTTCTTC
cdr3_aa: CSARGEFF
v_call: TRBV20-1
j_call: TRBJ2-1
d_call: NA
clone_size: NA

cdr3_nt: TGTGCCAGCAGCCTTTGGGGAGTGAACACTGAAGCTTTCTTT
cdr3_aa: CASSLWGVNTEAFF
v_call: TRBV7-8
j_call: TRBJ1-1
d_call: NA
clone_size: NA

cdr3_nt: TGTGCCAGCAGCGTGCTGTCGAGGGCCGGGGAAAAACTGTTTTTT
cdr3_aa: CASSVLSRAGEKLFF
v_call: TRBV9
j_call: TRBJ1-4
d_call: NA
clone_size: NA

cdr3_nt: TGCGCCAGCAGCCCGAGGAGAGCGGGAGTGGTGGAAGAGACCCAGTACTTC
cdr3_aa: CASSPRRAGVVEETQYF
v_call: TRBV5-1
j_call: TRBJ2-5
d_call: TRBD2
clone_size: NA

cdr3_nt: TGTGCCAGTAGTACCGGGACAGGGGGCCGGGAGACCCAGTACTTC
cdr3_aa: CASSTGTGGRETQYF
v_call: TRBV19
j_call: TRBJ2-5
d_call: TRBD1
clone_size: NA

cdr3_nt: TGTGCCAGCAGGAGGGGAGCGGGAGGGGGCAATGAGCAGTTCTTC
cdr3_aa: CASRRGAGGGNEQFF
v_call: TRBV6-1
j_call: TRBJ2-1
d_call: TRBD2
clone_size: NA